One sample yielded the 9 T cell receptor beta chains listed below, sequenced in a study of Graves' ophthalmopathy and Graves' hyperthyroidism. Amplification of the TCR beta CDR3 regions used RNA transcripts (as template). The first round was an RT-PCR with HTBI primers, and the second round was a multiplex PCR. Using its own MiXCR run on the multiplex PCR reads, TCRdb lists one record per CDR3 protein. The sample holds hundreds of thousands of distinct CDR3 sequences, 40% seen once. The sample taken for sequencing was peripheral blood. The receptors here all came from an adult man with Graves' ophthalmopathy.

This clonotype was counted ten times or more. The chain uses TRBV15 and TRBJ1-2, with D unresolved. Looked up from germline, CDR1 is LNHNV and CDR2 is YYDKDF (reference sequence). The V end was cut by 6 bases, the J end by 0 bases, with 5 bases between. There are 12 residues in the CDR3. The CDR3: CATSRANYGYTF. The CDR3 nucleotides read TGTGCCACCAGTCGCGCTAACTATGGCTACACCTTC.

To note about this clonotype: Since a much larger clone is just one base distant, this may be a read error. This rearrangement joins TRBV7-9 to TRBJ1-1; D is ambiguous. The CDR3 contains 13 residues. Germline loops: CDR1 SEHNR, CDR2 FQNEAQ (reference sequence). With 5 bases removed from V and 1 base from J, the gap between germline ends came to 8 bases. DNA for the CDR3: TGTGCCAGCAGCGCTGACCCGAACACTGAAGCTTTCTTT. As protein: CASSADPNTEAFF.

V usage is TRBV10-3 and J usage is TRBJ2-7; TRBD1 matches 10 bases. In germline, CDR1 is ENHRY, CDR2 SYGVKD. The length of the CDR3 is 15 residues. V lost 10 bases and J lost 3; bases outside the gene matches: 12. The CDR3 sequence is CASSRTGGTGYEQYF. DNA of the CDR3: TGTGCCAGCAGCCGGACAGGGGGGACCGGCTACGAGCAGTACTTC.

This clonotype was observed many times. The J gene is TRBJ2-7, the V gene TRBV19, with 7 bases lining up with TRBD1. Germline V gives CDR1 LNHDA, CDR2 SQIVND (reference sequence). CDR3 size: 13 residues. Trimming at V came to 3 bases and at J to 3 bases, leaving 2 bases not matched to a gene. The CDR3 here is CASSIGDSYEQYF. The CDR3 DNA sequence: TGTGCCAGTAGTATTGGGGACAGCTACGAGCAGTACTTC.

This clonotype appeared a few times. The chain carries TRBV20-1 and TRBJ2-7, with D unresolved. The V and J ends lost 0 bases and 2 bases respectively, with 11 bases between them. The CDR3 covers 14 residues. The V gene's germline CDR1 is DFQATT and CDR2 SNEGSKA (reference sequence). CDR3 sequence: CSARDPDGTYEQYF. The CDR3 nucleotides are TGCAGTGCTAGAGATCCGGACGGCACCTACGAGCAGTACTTC.

At least ten counts were recorded for this clonotype. This chain uses TRBV5-1 with TRBJ1-2, with D tentatively TRBD1 (5 bases). Germline CDR1 reads SGHRS; CDR2 reads YFSETQ. The CDR3 loop spans 15 amino acids. Trimming took off 0 bases at V and 4 bases at J, with 13 bases between the two ends. CDR3 sequence: CASSLGRVSSYGYTF. CDR3 coding DNA: TGCGCCAGCAGCTTGGGCAGGGTGTCTTCCTATGGCTACACCTTC.

This clonotype was found many times. This chain connects TRBV12-3 or TRBV12-4 to TRBJ1-5, with 8 bases matching TRBD1. This CDR3 contains 16 residues. V shed 5 bases, J shed 1 base, and the junction held 7 bases outside the gene matches. The CDR3 nucleotides read TGTGCCAGCAGTACTAGGACAGGGAGAAGCAATCAGCCCCAGCATTTT. Encoded protein: CASSTRTGRSNQPQHF.

This clonotype has at least ten counts. The V and J genes are TRBV16 and TRBJ1-6; D possibly corresponds to TRBD1 (6 bases). Between the trimmed V and J ends, which lost 3 bases and 5 bases, there was a span of 8 bases. Germline V lookup: CDR1 KGHSY, CDR2 FQNENV. The CDR3 has 14 residues. The CDR3 protein is CASSQGQNNSPLHF. CDR3 nucleotide sequence: TGTGCCAGCAGCCAGGGACAAAATAATTCACCCCTCCACTTT. Based on the CDR3 plus reference TRBV16 and TRBJ1-6, the full variable domain is GEEVAQTPKHLVRGEGQKAKLYCAPIKGHSYVFWYQQVLKNEFKFLISFQNENVFDETGMPKERFSAKCLPNSPCSLEIQATKLEDSAVYFCASSQGQNNSPLHFGNGTRLTVT.

This clonotype was observed at least ten times. The chain couples TRBV29-1 to TRBJ1-1; unclear D gene. There are 13 residues in the CDR3. CDR1 and CDR2 from the germline V gene are SQVTM and ANQGSEA. V was pared by 7 bases and J by 0 bases, with 12 bases between. Here the CDR3 reads CSAPKRVNTEAFF. DNA for the CDR3: TGCAGCGCCCCGAAACGGGTGAACACTGAAGCTTTCTTT. Using reference TRBV29-1 and TRBJ1-1 for the parts outside the CDR3, the full variable domain is SAVISQKPSRDICQRGTSLTIQCQVDSQVTMMFWYRQQPGQSLTLIATANQGSEATYESGFVIDKFPISRPNLTFSTLTVSNMSPEDSSIYLCSAPKRVNTEAFFGQGTRLTVV.